Below, one T cell receptor (beta chain) is given with its context. Mismatch with germline at one junction end may stem from a read error. This specimen belongs to a study of blood T cell repertoires in COVID-19. Across the whole study: Whether acute or convalescent, the COVID-19 samples came from the United States, Italy and Spain. The analysed material was cDNA or gDNA that came from T cells, B-cell-depleted T cells, or PBMCs.

As originally analysed: Counts of nucleated cells, estimated from reference gene primer amplification, were obtained. Only in-frame clones appear in the TCRdb table, and some are missing; sequencing was by immunoSEQ multiplex PCR. V and J calls and clone size come straight from that table; D and trimming were deduced from the DNA. The sample has approximately 250,000 clones, approximately 86% seen once. The CDR3 sequence is 13 residues long. The V gene's germline CDR1 is MDHEN and CDR2 SYDVKM. The source material was peripheral blood. The gene calls are TRBV28 and TRBJ1-2, with 11 nucleotides matching TRBD1. The TCR comes from a woman aged 55-69 years who had recovered from COVID-19. CDR3 residues: CASSLGTGGRTAF. CDR3 nucleotide sequence: TGTGCCAGCAGTTTGGGGACAGGGGGAAGAACCGCCTTC.